The 2 T cell receptor beta chains given below trace back to one sample, sequenced in a study of OX40 agonist ivuxolimab in advanced cancers. Library generation was performed with the immunoSEQ multiplex PCR assay. In its TCRdb copy, this immuneACCESS table keeps in-frame sequences only and misses some clones. Where compared with another copy, unresolved V genes explain less than half of these, and the others have no known cause. Within this sample are about 48,000 clones, with about nine tenths of them counted one time only. The biggest ten clones account for more than 6.5% of the sample. The source was CD4+ or CD8+ T cells sorted from blood, collected in a trial of the OX40 agonist ivuxolimab. The receptors shown here come from an adult with an advanced solid tumor such as melanoma, head and neck, liver or kidney cancer.

This sequence joins TRBV19 and TRBJ2-2, with D possibly matching TRBD1 (6 bases). Looked up from germline, CDR1 is LNHDA and CDR2 is SQIVND (reference sequence). V was cut by 6 bases and J by 6 bases, with 11 bases left in between. The CDR3 runs to 13 residues. The CDR3 DNA reads TGTGCCAGTAGACAACAGGGCCCCGGGGAGCTGTTTTTT. Protein product: CASRQQGPGELFF. Based on the CDR3 plus reference TRBV19 and TRBJ2-2, the full variable domain is DGGITQSPKYLFRKEGQNVTLSCEQNLNHDAMYWYRQDPGQGLRLIYYSQIVNDFQKGDIAEGYSVSREKKESFPLTVTSAQKNPTAFYLCASRQQGPGELFFGEGSRLTVL.

This chain uses TRBV6-1 with TRBJ2-7; D is perhaps TRBD1 or TRBD2 (5 bases each). V was cut by 2 bases and J by 0 bases, with 11 bases left in between. CDR3 length: 15 amino acids. Germline loops: CDR1 MNHNS, CDR2 SASEGT. The CDR3, as DNA: TGTGCCAGCAGTGAATTCCGGGACGGCTCCTACGAGCAGTACTTC. This sequence encodes CASSEFRDGSYEQYF.